This is a list of T cell receptor beta chains from one sample in a study of post-analysis software for immune sequencing data. TCRdb reprocessed the PCR reads with MiXCR, giving one entry per CDR3 protein. The sample has roughly 800,000 distinct CDR3 sequences, roughly 27% seen once. The sequenced sample consisted of blood. Receptors originate from a girl between 10 and 17 years old with multiple sclerosis. Both conserved end residues are part of each CDR3. A D gene is named only where the DNA matches it firmly. Part of the rows lack a size; the others show once, few, many or a class for expanded clones.

>.|few|TRBV6-1|TRBJ2-7
CASRLADVSYEQYF
TGTGCCAGCCGCCTGGCGGACGTTTCCTACGAGCAGTACTTC
>TRBD2|few|TRBV7-2|TRBJ2-1
CASSPQRGLAATEQFF
TGTGCCAGCAGCCCCCAAAGGGGACTAGCGGCGACTGAGCAGTTCTTC
>TRBD2|.|TRBV7-2|TRBJ2-7
CASRDSGRGNEQYF
TGTGCCAGCAGGGACAGCGGGAGGGGAAATGAGCAGTACTTC
>.|.|TRBV6-2/TRBV6-3|TRBJ2-7
CASSSGYRAGSSYEQYF
TGTGCCAGCAGTTCAGGCTACCGGGCAGGGAGCTCCTACGAGCAGTACTTC
>.|.|TRBV7-4|TRBJ1-1
CANTPSLGAFF
TGTGCCAACACCCCCTCTCTGGGTGCTTTCTTT
>TRBD1|few|TRBV12-3/TRBV12-4|TRBJ1-1
CASSFPDRRNTEAFF
TGTGCCAGCAGTTTCCCGGACAGGAGGAACACTGAAGCTTTCTTT
>TRBD2|few|TRBV20-1|TRBJ2-5
CSAELAGGIFIQETQYF
TGCAGTGCGGAACTAGCGGGAGGGATCTTTATTCAAGAGACCCAGTACTTC
>TRBD1|few|TRBV3-1|TRBJ1-2
CASSQDPRQGSSYGYTF
TGTGCCAGCAGCCAAGATCCCCGACAGGGATCCTCCTATGGCTACACCTTC
>.|.|TRBV5-1|TRBJ1-2
CAGSSTSQSPYGGYTF
TGCGCCGGCAGCTCAACCTCACAGAGTCCCTATGGAGGCTACACCTTC
>.|few|TRBV6-6|TRBJ1-6
CASSRHPTGGDNSPLHF
TGTGCCAGCAGCCGACATCCGACAGGCGGAGATAATTCACCCCTCCACTTT
>TRBD2|few|TRBV4-1|TRBJ2-6
CASSPLRGEGSSGANVLTF
TGCGCCAGCAGCCCTCTTAGAGGGGAGGGAAGCTCTGGGGCCAACGTCCTGACTTTC
>.|few|TRBV7-9|TRBJ1-2
CASSRLGGQGITFGYTF
TGTGCCAGCAGCAGACTCGGGGGCCAGGGTATAACCTTTGGCTACACCTTC
>.|few|TRBV6-2/TRBV6-3|TRBJ2-1
CASSYGRGARSEQFF
TGTGCCAGCAGTTACGGCCGGGGGGCCAGGAGTGAGCAGTTCTTC
>TRBD2|.|TRBV5-1|TRBJ2-7
CASSLDEGLDMYEQYF
TGCGCCAGCAGCTTGGACGAGGGACTAGACATGTACGAGCAGTACTTC
>.|many|TRBV7-2|TRBJ1-6
CASSLVGPPNSPLHF
TGTGCCAGCAGCTTAGTGGGACCGCCTAATTCACCCCTCCACTTT
>TRBD1|.|TRBV6-5|TRBJ1-2
CASSLGQGRVGGYTF
TGTGCCAGCAGCCTGGGACAGGGGAGGGTGGGTGGCTACACCTTC